This TCR beta chain was sequenced during a study of T cells in Graves' hyperthyroidism and ophthalmopathy. Study outcomes and limitations: The model predicted ophthalmopathy a median around 6 months before onset.

This clonotype was seen more than once but under ten times. Its target is unknown. Amplification of TCR beta CDR3 regions was performed using RNA transcripts as template. In the first-round RT-PCR of the TCR CDR3, the HTBI primer set was used. Using its own MiXCR run on the multiplex PCR reads, TCRdb lists one record per CDR3 protein. Here the sample spans some 550,000 distinct CDR3 sequences, less than 25% being singletons. The CDR3 runs 15 residues. The V end lost 5 bases, the J end lost 2 bases, and 14 bases lay between the germline ends. The V gene's germline CDR1 is SGHAT and CDR2 FQDESV (reference sequence). Hyperthyroidism in the patients, aged 18 to 65, was newly diagnosed and under 2 months in duration. Diagnostic assessment was based on clinical symptoms, serum thyroxine and TRAb, thyroid ultrasound and orbital computed tomography. More than 8 ml fresh peripheral blood yielded the PBMCs.

This receptor was taken from a man aged 18-30 years with Graves' hyperthyroidism. The sequencing input was blood. The genes are TRBV11-1 and TRBJ2-3; D is possibly TRBD1 (6 bases). CDR3 in DNA: TGTGCCAGCAGCCAAGCCGGACAGAACACAGATACGCAGTATTTT. It yields the protein CASSQAGQNTDTQYF.